The 10 T cell receptor beta chains in this list originate from one sample, sequenced in a study of blood T cell repertoires in COVID-19. Here immunoSEQ multiplex PCR was the method, and the copy in TCRdb shows in-frame clones only, minus some. The table lists about 32,000 clones, just over 90% of them singletons. The specimen was peripheral blood. These receptors were collected from a male donor with active COVID-19.

This clone occurred once. The genes are TRBV2 and TRBJ1-1, with unresolved D. V was trimmed by 7 bases and J by 1 base, leaving 10 bases between them. The CDR3 has 13 residues. Germline CDR1 reads SNHLY; CDR2 reads FYNNEI. The CDR3 is CASTHTENTEAFF. The CDR3 DNA is TGTGCCAGCACGCATACAGAGAACACTGAAGCTTTCTTT.

This clone was seen only once. V and J are TRBV27 and TRBJ2-3, with 8 bases identical to TRBD2. The ends lost 5 bases at V and 4 bases at J; junction bases unmatched: 11. This CDR3 has 16 residues. CDR1 is MNHEY, CDR2 SMNVEV, per germline (reference sequence). CDR3 amino acids: CASSGVGVSGADTQYF. CDR3 coding DNA: TGTGCCAGCAGTGGGGTGGGGGTTAGCGGGGCAGATACGCAGTATTTT.

The CDR3 bases are TGTGCCAGCAGTTCTACACGGTTAACTAGCGGGGGGAACACCGGGGAGCTGTTTTTT. This sequence encodes CASSSTRLTSGGNTGELFF. The chain carries TRBV6-2 or TRBV6-3 and TRBJ2-2; the match to TRBD2 covers 11 bases. Per germline, CDR1 MNHEY and CDR2 SVGEGT. The CDR3 covers 19 residues. Trimming cost V 4 bases and J 1 base; bases outside gene matches: 11.

This chain links TRBV18 with TRBJ1-5; 8 bases map to TRBD1. Germline-derived CDR1 and CDR2 are KGHSH and LQKENI. CDR3 length: 15 residues. Losses at the gene ends were 1 base for V and 7 bases for J; bases not matched to a gene: 6. The CDR3 reads CASSPLSGGDQPQHF. CDR3 bases: TGTGCCAGCTCACCACTCTCAGGGGGCGACCAGCCCCAGCATTTT.

This clone occurred once. The chain links TRBV6-5 to TRBJ1-2; D call uncertain. Per the germline V gene, CDR1 is MNHEY and CDR2 is SVGAGI. CDR3 length equals 14 residues. Between the trimmed V and J ends, which lost 2 bases and 2 bases, there was a span of 9 bases. The CDR3 reads CASSYLGRNYGYTF. CDR3 in DNA: TGTGCCAGCAGTTACCTTGGCAGGAACTATGGCTACACCTTC.

This clone was seen just once. V is TRBV11-2 and J is TRBJ2-1; 8 positions match TRBD2. V was clipped by 1 base and J by 7 bases; unmatched bases: 9. The germline V gene encodes CDR1 SGHAT and CDR2 FQNNGV. The CDR3 totals 16 residues. Here the CDR3 reads CASSLGRGALGNEQFF. The DNA for the CDR3 is TGTGCCAGCAGCTTAGGGCGGGGGGCACTTGGGAATGAGCAGTTCTTC.

J is TRBJ2-6 and V is TRBV7-2, with D uncertain. CDR3 length equals 14 residues. V lost 5 bases to trimming and J lost 4 bases, with 9 bases between them. The germline V gene encodes CDR1 SGHTA and CDR2 FQGNSA. The CDR3 is CASSPSLGANVLTF. CDR3 nucleotides: TGTGCCAGCAGCCCATCTCTAGGGGCCAACGTCCTGACTTTC.

The V gene is TRBV7-7, the J gene TRBJ2-7; perhaps TRBD2 as D (7 bases). The CDR3 sequence is 15 residues long. The germline CDR1 and CDR2 sequences are SSHAT and FNYEAQ (reference sequence). V gave up 5 bases and J gave up 1 base, with 15 bases separating them. CDR3 in amino acids: CASSIGGVGSYEQYF. CDR3 sequence (DNA): TGTGCCAGCAGCATAGGGGGGGTAGGTTCCTACGAGCAGTACTTC. Using reference TRBV7-7 and TRBJ2-7 for the parts outside the CDR3, the full variable domain is GAGVSQSPRYKVTKRGQDVTLRCDPISSHATLYWYQQALGQGPEFLTYFNYEAQPDKSGLPSDRFSAERPEGSISTLTIQRTEQRDSAMYRCASSIGGVGSYEQYFGPGTRLTVT.

The chain links TRBV6-2 or TRBV6-3 to TRBJ2-3, with D uncertain. In germline, CDR1 is MNHEY, CDR2 SVGEGT. The ends were cut back, 3 bases at V and 4 bases at J, with 14 bases in the middle. The length of the CDR3 is 15 residues. The CDR3 loop is CASSYSPNAPDTQYF. The CDR3 nucleotides read TGTGCCAGCAGTTATAGCCCCAACGCTCCAGATACGCAGTATTTT.

The chain is built from TRBV25-1 and TRBJ1-4, with D perhaps TRBD1 (5 bases). The CDR3 length is 12 residues. In germline, CDR1 is MGHDK, CDR2 SYGVNS. The V end lost 6 bases, the J end lost 4 bases, and 6 bases lay between the germline ends. CDR3 sequence (DNA): TGTGCCAGCAGGGACATTAATGAAAAACTGTTTTTT. It yields the protein CASRDINEKLFF.